These T cell receptor beta chains were read from a single sample in a study of graft-versus-host responses after intestinal transplantation. No antigens are known for them. This table comes from immunoSEQ multiplex PCR, and its TCRdb copy is limited to in-frame clones, with some not included. The table has over 120,000 clones, about nine tenths seen once. Sequences were derived from unstimulated CD4+ T cells sorted from spleen or lymph node cells, sampled before intestinal transplant. These receptors all come from a human donor who received an intestinal transplant. Both conserved end residues are part of each CDR3. D genes are given only for firm matches. Expanded clones get a size class; other rows say once, few or many, or leave the size out.

- TRBJ1-2 14 - TRBV6-6 TGTGCCAGCAGTTACCCGGACAGTAACTATGGCTACACCTTC CASSYPDSNYGYTF
TRBD2 TRBJ2-4 15 - TRBV6-1 TGTGCCAGCATCTACGGGAGGGCCTTGAAAAACATTCAGTACTTC CASIYGRALKNIQYF
- TRBJ2-7 15 - TRBV5-4 TGTGCCAGCAGCCTCCTAGGGGAAAACTCCTACGAGCAGTACTTC CASSLLGENSYEQYF
TRBD2 TRBJ2-1 15 - TRBV10-3 TGTGCCTCGGGGCGGGAGGGGTTATCCTACAATGAGCAGTTCTTC CASGREGLSYNEQFF
- TRBJ2-7 11 - TRBV20-1 TGCAGTGCTAGAGAGCGGTACGAGCAGTACTTC CSARERYEQYF
TRBD1 TRBJ2-3 15 - TRBV2 TGTGCCAGCAGCCTAGACAGGGGCCCATCAGATACGCAGTATTTT CASSLDRGPSDTQYF
TRBD1 TRBJ1-2 14 - TRBV18 TGTGCCAGCTCACCTGGGACAGGGGGCGAAGGCTACACCTTC CASSPGTGGEGYTF
- TRBJ2-6 16 - TRBV28 TGTGCCAGCAGTCCCCGACAGGACTCTGGGGCCAACGTCCTGACTTTC CASSPRQDSGANVLTF
- TRBJ1-2 14 - TRBV4-3 TGCGCCAGCAGCCAAGACCGCAGGGTGGCTGGCTACACCTTC CASSQDRRVAGYTF
- TRBJ2-1 15 - TRBV28 TGTGCCAGCAGTTTTACGGGGCAGAGCGGTTGGGAGCAGTTCTTC CASSFTGQSGWEQFF
TRBD1 TRBJ2-3 14 - TRBV7-8 TGTGCCAGCAGCTCGGGACAGAACACAGATACGCAGTATTTT CASSSGQNTDTQYF
- TRBJ2-5 14 - TRBV18 TGTGCCAGCTCACTCTATGGCTCGGAAGAGACCCAGTACTTC CASSLYGSEETQYF
TRBD2 TRBJ2-7 13 - TRBV27 TGTGCCAGCTCGGGGGGGTACAAAGACGAGCAGTACTTC CASSGGYKDEQYF
- TRBJ1-1 13 - TRBV29-1 TGCAGCGTTGCCGGACTCTTGAACACTGAAGCTTTCTTT CSVAGLLNTEAFF
TRBD1 TRBJ1-4 14 - TRBV29-1 TGCAGCGTTGATGGGCCAGGGGGTGGAGAAAAACTGTTTTTT CSVDGPGGGEKLFF
TRBD1 TRBJ1-3 15 - TRBV6-5 TGTGCCAGCAGTTACCTCGGACAGGGCAGAAACACCATATATTTT CASSYLGQGRNTIYF
TRBD1 TRBJ1-5 15 - TRBV4-1 TGCGCCAGCAGCCGGACAGGGGCGCAGGATCAGCCCCAGCATTTT CASSRTGAQDQPQHF
- TRBJ1-5 16 - TRBV10-3 TGTGCCATCAGTGACAGGGTGGGGTTGAGCAATCAGCCCCAGCATTTT CAISDRVGLSNQPQHF
- TRBJ2-1 16 - TRBV7-3 TGTGCCAGCAGCCTCAGGCGGGGAGTGACCTACAATGAGCAGTTCTTC CASSLRRGVTYNEQFF
- TRBJ1-1 13 - TRBV27 TGTGCCTCCTCCGGGGGTACGGTCACTGAAGCTTTCTTT CASSGGTVTEAFF
- TRBJ1-1 14 - TRBV6-5 TGTGCCAGCATAGGGACACCACAAAACACTGAAGCTTTCTTT CASIGTPQNTEAFF
TRBD1 TRBJ2-7 14 - TRBV19 TGTGCCAGTAGTAGTGGGACAGGATCCTACGAGCAGTACTTC CASSSGTGSYEQYF
- TRBJ2-7 15 once TRBV28 TGTGCCAGCAGTCAGACCGGGACCGCCGCCTACGAGCAGTACTTC CASSQTGTAAYEQYF
TRBD2 TRBJ2-7 17 - TRBV7-8 TGTGCCAGCAGCTTAAAGCCCCCGGGAGGCGCCTCCTACGAGCAGTACTTC CASSLKPPGGASYEQYF
- TRBJ1-2 12 - TRBV5-1 TGCGCCAGCAGAGGCGGCGCGGGTGGCTACACCTTC CASRGGAGGYTF
- TRBJ2-7 16 - TRBV4-2 TGTGCCAGCAGCCAAGATTTACAGGTGGGTTCCTACGAGCAGTACTTC CASSQDLQVGSYEQYF
- TRBJ2-1 14 - TRBV2 TGTGCCAGCAGTGAACGGGGCTCCTACAATGAGCAGTTCTTC CASSERGSYNEQFF
- TRBJ2-3 11 - TRBV5-1 TGCGCCAGCAGGAGCACAGATACGCAGTATTTT CASRSTDTQYF
TRBD2 TRBJ2-2 15 - TRBV27 TGTGCCAGCACTGCGCTAGCGGGAGTCACCGGGGAGCTGTTTTTT CASTALAGVTGELFF
- TRBJ2-5 13 - TRBV7-2 TGTGCCAGCAGCGTTACAGGGTTGGGGACCCAGTACTTC CASSVTGLGTQYF
TRBD1 TRBJ2-7 14 - TRBV5-1 TGCGCCAGCAGTCCGGACAGGGTTTTCTACGAGCAGTACTTC CASSPDRVFYEQYF
- TRBJ1-4 15 - TRBV28 TGTGCCAGCAGTGCCGGACCTTACACAAATGAAAAACTGTTTTTT CASSAGPYTNEKLFF